A selection of T cell receptor beta chains follows, all from one sample in a study of T-cell reconstitution after alpha-beta-depleted transplantation in children. TCRdb re-derived calls from the PCR reads in MiXCR, one entry per CDR3 protein. The sample lists approximately 420,000 distinct CDR3 sequences, about a tenth seen once, with roughly 5.1% in the top ten. This specimen consisted of PBMCs from the stem cell graft donor, obtained from the stem cell graft. These receptors were obtained from a human donor who donated a stem cell graft to a child with acute myeloid leukemia. CDR3s include the opening cysteine and the closing phenylalanine or tryptophan. The order of the fields is CDR3 protein, CDR3 DNA, V gene, J gene, clone size, D gene. A D gene is named only where the DNA matches it firmly. Only part of the rows carry a size: once, few, many, or a class if the clone is expanded.

CSAQPGIHINYNEQFF	TGCAGTGCTCAGCCCGGGATCCACATAAACTACAATGAGCAGTTCTTC	TRBV20-1	TRBJ2-1	few	.
CASSLGLLAKNIQYF	TGTGCCAGCAGCTTAGGACTTTTAGCCAAAAACATTCAGTACTTC	TRBV7-9	TRBJ2-4	few	.
CSARGLVATGELFF	TGCAGTGCTAGGGGTTTGGTGGCGACCGGGGAGCTGTTTTTT	TRBV20-1	TRBJ2-2	.	.
CASSLGRQDNSPLHF	TGTGCCAGCAGCTTAGGGAGACAGGATAATTCACCCCTCCACTTT	TRBV7-8	TRBJ1-6	many	.
CSARPYVAGESDEQFF	TGCAGTGCGAGACCCTATGTAGCGGGAGAGTCGGATGAGCAGTTCTTC	TRBV20-1	TRBJ2-1	few	TRBD2
CASSLVQGHEQFF	TGCGCCAGCAGCTTGGTTCAGGGCCATGAGCAGTTCTTC	TRBV5-1	TRBJ2-1	.	.
CSADRDQMGTQYF	TGCAGCGCTGACAGGGACCAAATGGGTACGCAGTATTTT	TRBV29-1	TRBJ2-3	many	TRBD1
CASSPPGGTGQGYTF	TGTGCCAGCTCACCACCAGGGGGGACAGGGCAAGGCTACACCTTC	TRBV18	TRBJ1-2	few	TRBD1
CASSQDRPGNIQYF	TGTGCCAGCAGCCAAGACCGCCCGGGAAACATTCAGTACTTC	TRBV4-2	TRBJ2-4	few	.
CSAAESSSGNTIYF	TGCAGTGCGGCGGAGTCCAGCTCTGGAAACACCATATATTTT	TRBV20-1	TRBJ1-3	.	.
CASSLYRGYNSPLHF	TGTGCCAGCAGCTTATACAGGGGCTATAATTCACCCCTCCACTTT	TRBV7-2	TRBJ1-6	.	TRBD1
CASRQGPTGELFF	TGCGCCAGCAGACAGGGTCCCACCGGGGAGCTGTTTTTT	TRBV10-1	TRBJ2-2	.	.
CASSSPGQLTYSGELFF	TGTGCCAGCAGCTCACCGGGACAGTTAACGTACTCCGGGGAGCTGTTTTTT	TRBV7-2	TRBJ2-2	few	TRBD1
CASSQATGETQYF	TGTGCCAGCAGCCAAGCGACAGGGGAGACCCAGTACTTC	TRBV3-1	TRBJ2-5	few	TRBD1
CAISEGVYNQPQHF	TGTGCCATCAGTGAGGGAGTTTACAATCAGCCCCAGCATTTT	TRBV10-3	TRBJ1-5	few	.
CAWSDDAGGSREKLFF	TGTGCCTGGAGTGATGACGCAGGAGGCTCGAGGGAAAAACTGTTTTTT	TRBV30	TRBJ1-4	.	.
CASSQDEGGQPQHF	TGTGCCAGCAGCCAAGATGAGGGAGGGCAGCCCCAGCATTTT	TRBV4-2	TRBJ1-5	.	.
CASRSRGLNYGYTF	TGTGCCAGCAGGAGCAGGGGCCTCAACTATGGCTACACCTTC	TRBV6-1	TRBJ1-2	few	.
CASSLSTGPYEQYF	TGTGCCAGCAGTCTTTCCACCGGGCCATACGAGCAGTACTTC	TRBV27	TRBJ2-7	.	.
CASSLPGAGNTIYF	TGTGCCAGCAGCTTACCGGGGGCTGGAAACACCATATATTTT	TRBV7-8	TRBJ1-3	many	.
CASSFFGSGSETQYF	TGTGCCAGCAGCTTTTTCGGGAGCGGCTCGGAGACCCAGTACTTC	TRBV7-2	TRBJ2-5	.	.
CASSIGPGTGGGAFF	TGTGCCAGTAGTATAGGCCCCGGGACAGGCGGCGGAGCTTTCTTT	TRBV19	TRBJ1-1	.	TRBD1
CATSRDRGPGDTQYF	TGTGCCACCAGCAGGGACAGGGGGCCGGGGGATACGCAGTATTTT	TRBV15	TRBJ2-3	few	TRBD1
CSARDLRNSGANVLTF	TGCAGTGCTAGAGATCTGCGGAACTCTGGGGCCAACGTCCTGACTTTC	TRBV20-1	TRBJ2-6	many	.
CSVEDSRVETQYF	TGCAGCGTTGAAGATTCCAGGGTAGAGACCCAGTACTTC	TRBV29-1	TRBJ2-5	many	.
CASSLAGPYQETQYF	TGTGCCAGCAGTTTAGCGGGCCCGTACCAAGAGACCCAGTACTTC	TRBV12-3/TRBV12-4	TRBJ2-5	many	.
CSARGGGRGDTEAFF	TGCAGTGCTAGAGGAGGGGGCAGGGGGGACACTGAAGCTTTCTTT	TRBV20-1	TRBJ1-1	many	TRBD1
CASSQPAGGSGNTIYF	TGCGCCAGCAGCCAACCAGCGGGAGGGTCCGGAAACACCATATATTTT	TRBV4-1	TRBJ1-3	.	.
CSVVAGGPGNEQFF	TGCAGCGTGGTAGCGGGAGGGCCGGGAAATGAGCAGTTCTTC	TRBV29-1	TRBJ2-1	few	TRBD2
CASSLGGLAKPYNEQFF	TGTGCCAGCAGCTTAGGGGGACTAGCAAAACCCTACAATGAGCAGTTCTTC	TRBV7-8	TRBJ2-1	.	TRBD2
CASSATGTSGADEQFF	TGTGCCAGCAGTGCGACAGGGACTAGCGGGGCCGATGAGCAGTTCTTC	TRBV27	TRBJ2-1	many	TRBD2
CASVRGSSYEQYF	TGTGCCAGTGTGCGCGGGAGCTCCTACGAGCAGTACTTC	TRBV6-2/TRBV6-3	TRBJ2-7	few	TRBD2
CASSRGLATDTQYF	TGTGCCAGCAGCCGGGGACTAGCGACAGATACGCAGTATTTT	TRBV6-1	TRBJ2-3	.	TRBD2
CATSREGTYEQFF	TGTGCCACCAGCAGAGAGGGAACGTATGAGCAGTTCTTC	TRBV15	TRBJ2-1	.	.
CASSDKKSGNTIYF	TGCGCCAGCAGCGATAAAAAAAGTGGAAACACCATATATTTT	TRBV4-3	TRBJ1-3	few	.
CASSPGPPYQETQYF	TGCGCCAGCAGCCCGGGACCACCGTACCAAGAGACCCAGTACTTC	TRBV5-1	TRBJ2-5	many	.
CASSAVKGQGDTEAFF	TGTGCCAGCAGTGCCGTGAAAGGACAGGGTGACACTGAAGCTTTCTTT	TRBV25-1	TRBJ1-1	few	TRBD1
CASSYLTAIRNDVAFF	TGTGCCAGCAGTTACTTGACTGCTATTCGGAATGATGTAGCTTTCTTT	TRBV12-3/TRBV12-4	TRBJ1-1	.	.
CASSLALAGGRTQYF	TGTGCCAGCAGCTTAGCACTAGCGGGGGGGAGGACCCAGTACTTC	TRBV7-2	TRBJ2-5	.	TRBD2
CASSVTSGGYEQYF	TGTGCCAGCAGCGTCACTAGCGGAGGCTACGAGCAGTACTTC	TRBV11-2	TRBJ2-7	.	TRBD2
CAISDPHSASGSYEQYF	TGTGCCATCAGTGACCCTCACTCTGCTAGCGGTTCCTACGAGCAGTACTTC	TRBV10-3	TRBJ2-7	.	TRBD2
CASSRTGTSGQETQYF	TGTGCCAGCAGCCGAACCGGGACTAGCGGACAAGAGACCCAGTACTTC	TRBV11-3	TRBJ2-5	few	TRBD2
CSVDPGGDTEAFF	TGCAGCGTTGACCCGGGGGGCGACACTGAAGCTTTCTTT	TRBV29-1	TRBJ1-1	.	.
CASSLSGAKTQYF	TGTGCCAGCAGTTTATCAGGAGCTAAGACCCAGTACTTC	TRBV12-3/TRBV12-4	TRBJ2-5	medium-sized	.